Below are 21 T cell receptor beta chains sequenced from a single sample in a study of post-analysis software for immune sequencing data (dated by TCRdb to the mid-2010s). What the work shows at the level of the full study, not this receptor alone: Patients showed significantly higher frequencies than controls for five TRBV segments, among them TRBV5-6, TRBV5-1 and TRBV20-1.

Their antigen targets remain unknown. The protocol used for the library was PCR. Sequenced using an Illumina HiSeq 2500. Unique molecular identifiers were incorporated into TCR beta cDNA libraries to reduce PCR and sequencing biases. TCRdb reran the public reads through fastp at Q25 and MiXCR, keeping productive beta chains. Identical CDR3 protein sequences are pooled into one entry, listed with their most common genes and DNA. The sample records about 810,000 distinct CDR3 sequences, under 70% of which are singletons. Clones ranked in the top ten supply roughly 4.4% of the sample. What was sequenced was blood. The receptors originated from a girl aged 10-17 years with multiple sclerosis.

The chain recombines TRBV6-1 with TRBJ1-1, with 9 bases aligning to TRBD1. After removal of 10 bases from V and 1 base from J, the junction contained 4 bases not matched to a gene. The germline CDR1 and CDR2 sequences are MNHNS and SASEGT. CDR3 length: 13 residues. DNA of the CDR3: TGTGCCATCTTGGGACAGGGGAACACTGAAGCTTTCTTT. Translated, it gives CAILGQGNTEAFF.

This rearrangement joins TRBV6-5 to TRBJ2-3; TRBD2 aligns across 11 bases. V trimming: 6 bases; J trimming: 5 bases; junction bases outside the gene matches: 10. The germline V gene has CDR1 MNHEY and CDR2 SVGAGI. This CDR3 has 16 residues. This chain's CDR3 is CASRPLSGGAGDTQYF. The CDR3 DNA sequence: TGTGCCAGCAGACCCCTTAGCGGGGGGGCCGGAGATACGCAGTATTTT.

The chain has TRBV9 and TRBJ2-2; no definite D call. V was cut by 2 bases and J by 2 bases, with 13 bases left in between. CDR1 is SGDLS and CDR2 is YYNGEE in the germline V gene. This CDR3 region has 16 residues. The CDR3 protein is CASSVLQSRNTGELFF. CDR3 sequence (DNA): TGTGCCAGCAGCGTGCTACAGAGTAGAAACACCGGGGAGCTGTTTTTT.

The J gene is TRBJ2-5, the V gene TRBV9, with D possibly TRBD2 on 5 matching bases. The J call may be faulty, since TRBJ2-7 better matches the DNA end. The germline gives CDR1 SGDLS, CDR2 YYNGEE. The CDR3 totals 15 residues. The CDR3 DNA sequence: TGTGCCAGCAGCGTAGCGGGCGGAGGCCTAGCCGAGCAGTACTTC. It yields the protein CASSVAGGGLAEQYF.

This chain connects TRBV6-5 to TRBJ2-7; 7 bases map to TRBD1. The CDR3 loop spans 15 amino acids. CDR1 and CDR2 from the germline V gene are MNHEY and SVGAGI. J lost 2 bases, V lost 1 base, and 5 bases had no gene match. CDR3 region: CASSYFRDRPYEQYF. The CDR3 nucleotides read TGTGCCAGCAGTTACTTCCGGGACAGACCCTACGAGCAGTACTTC.

This rearrangement joins TRBV6-5 to TRBJ1-6, with 8 bases lining up with TRBD1. The V gene end was trimmed by 5 bases and the J gene end by 5 bases; junction bases not matched to a gene: 8. Germline CDR1 reads MNHEY; CDR2 reads SVGAGI. The CDR3 extends over 16 amino acids. The CDR3 loop is CASSTHRDRNNSPLHF. CDR3 nucleotides: TGTGCCAGCAGTACTCACCGGGACAGGAATAATTCACCCCTCCACTTT.

This clonotype was counted a few times. The chain joins TRBV27 to TRBJ2-1, with 9 bases identical to TRBD1. Germline loops: CDR1 MNHEY, CDR2 SMNVEV (reference sequence). The J segment lost 3 bases and the V segment lost 5 bases, leaving 5 bases of the junction unmatched. The CDR3 covers 15 residues. CDR3 sequence: CASSQEGQGYNEQFF. DNA for the CDR3: TGTGCCAGCAGTCAAGAGGGACAGGGCTACAATGAGCAGTTCTTC.

The chain is built from TRBV3-1 and TRBJ2-1; TRBD2 agrees at 12 bases. The length of the CDR3 is 20 residues. Per germline, CDR1 LGHDT and CDR2 YNNKEL (reference sequence). After removal of 5 bases from V and 2 bases from J, the junction contained 16 bases not matched to a gene. The CDR3 region has the DNA TGTGCCAGCAGCGAAGGGACGACTAGCGGGAGAGCCTCCACCTACAATGAGCAGTTCTTC. Translation gives CASSEGTTSGRASTYNEQFF.

The sample holds one count of this clonotype. The chain couples TRBV27 to TRBJ2-3, with D perhaps TRBD2 (6 bases). V lost 5 bases, J lost 6 bases, and 27 bases lay in between. Germline V gives CDR1 MNHEY, CDR2 SMNVEV (reference sequence). This CDR3 contains 18 residues. DNA of the CDR3: TGTGCCAGCAGTCGTTATGCCGTAATACAGGCCCTAGCGGATACGCAGTATTTT. It encodes CASSRYAVIQALADTQYF.

The chain recombines TRBV5-1 with TRBJ2-7; 13 bases agree with TRBD2. The CDR3 contains 17 residues. The trim removed 4 bases at V and 4 bases at J, leaving 11 bases unmatched. Per the germline V gene, CDR1 is SGHRS and CDR2 is YFSETQ. CDR3 sequence: CASSSRGLAGSLYEQYF. The CDR3 DNA follows: TGCGCCAGCAGCAGCAGGGGACTAGCGGGAAGTTTGTACGAGCAGTACTTC.

This clonotype occurred a few times. V is TRBV20-1 and J is TRBJ2-3; 7 bases map to TRBD2. The V gene's germline CDR1 is DFQATT and CDR2 SNEGSKA (reference sequence). This CDR3 region has 14 residues. The trim removed 3 bases at V and 0 bases at J, leaving 3 bases unmatched. CDR3 bases: TGCAGTGCTAGCGGGAGGCAGAGCACAGATACGCAGTATTTT. Translated, it gives CSASGRQSTDTQYF.

The V call is TRBV21-1, the J call TRBJ2-3; the table's TRBD2 call for D was not verified on the DNA. TRBV21-1 is noted as a pseudogene. The CDR3 totals 16 residues. CDR3 region: CASGGHGGRGSDTQYF. The DNA for the CDR3 is TGTGCCAGCGGGGGGCACGGCGGGAGGGGTTCAGATACGCAGTATTTT.

This chain links TRBV20-1 with TRBJ2-3; TRBD2 agrees at 11 bases. The CDR3 covers 18 residues. Germline-derived CDR1 and CDR2 are DFQATT and SNEGSKA (reference sequence). After removal of 0 bases from V and 2 bases from J, the junction contained 10 bases not matched to a gene. This CDR3 is CSARDWTGTSGFTDTQYF. The CDR3 DNA sequence: TGCAGTGCTAGAGATTGGACCGGGACTAGCGGATTCACAGATACGCAGTATTTT.

The chain carries TRBV2 and TRBJ1-2; 11 bases agree with TRBD1. With 3 bases clipped from V and 6 bases from J, the junction kept 6 bases outside the gene matches. The germline V gene encodes CDR1 SNHLY and CDR2 FYNNEI. The CDR3 spans 15 residues. Written as DNA, the CDR3 is TGTGCCAGCAGTGATTGGACAGGGGGCGCCGATGGCTACACCTTC. Its protein product is CASSDWTGGADGYTF.

This clonotype was recorded a few times. This rearrangement joins TRBV5-1 to TRBJ2-7, with TRBD1 matching over 9 bases. The germline V gene encodes CDR1 SGHRS and CDR2 YFSETQ. This CDR3 has 15 amino acids. V was pared by 2 bases and J by 3 bases, with 6 bases of the junction left unmatched. The CDR3: CASSLSPGQGYEQYF. CDR3 coding DNA: TGCGCCAGCAGCTTATCGCCGGGACAGGGCTACGAGCAGTACTTC.

This clonotype was counted only a few times. The V call is TRBV4-1, the J call TRBJ1-5; D gene ambiguous. This CDR3 is 14 amino acids long. V gave up 4 bases and J gave up 2 bases, with 9 bases separating them. Germline CDR1 and CDR2: MGHRA and YSYEKL. Here the CDR3 DNA reads TGCGCCAGCAGCCGACTCCGGGGCAATCAGCCCCAGCATTTT. Protein sequence: CASSRLRGNQPQHF.

In this sample, this clonotype turned up once. J is TRBJ2-5 and V is TRBV2; D is ambiguous. The germline V gene has CDR1 SNHLY and CDR2 FYNNEI. The CDR3 length is 13 residues. Trimming took 4 bases from V and 0 from J, leaving 6 bases between them. Written as DNA, the CDR3 is TGTGCCAGCAGTGTAAAGTACCAAGAGACCCAGTACTTC. As protein: CASSVKYQETQYF.

The rearrangement joins TRBV7-2 to TRBJ2-7; 8 bases line up with TRBD2. Per germline, CDR1 SGHTA and CDR2 FQGNSA. The CDR3 runs 16 residues. V shed 2 bases, J shed 2 bases, and the junction held 8 bases outside the gene matches. CDR3 nucleotide sequence: TGTGCCAGCAGCTTAAACCGTCTAGCGGGCACCTACGAGCAGTACTTC. It codes for CASSLNRLAGTYEQYF.

The chain employs TRBV2 and TRBJ2-5; 7 nucleotides line up with TRBD1. This CDR3 has 14 amino acids. V dropped 2 bases and J dropped 11; count of bases not matched to a gene: 11. Germline-derived CDR1 and CDR2 are SNHLY and FYNNEI. The CDR3 DNA follows: TGTGCCAGCAGTGAAAAGAGACAGGGCGCAGGGCAGTACTTC. Its protein is CASSEKRQGAGQYF.

The chain carries TRBV29-1 and TRBJ2-7; TRBD2 agrees at 7 bases. V lost 4 bases and J lost 6; bases outside the gene matches: 9. Germline V gives CDR1 SQVTM, CDR2 ANQGSEA. The CDR3 is 13 amino acids. The CDR3 nucleotides are TGCAGCGTTGGGGGGAGCGGGAACTTCGAGCAGTACTTC. Translation gives CSVGGSGNFEQYF.

The J gene is TRBJ1-1, the V gene TRBV3-1; TRBD1 is a possible D gene (6 bases). The CDR3 spans 17 residues. The V gene's germline CDR1 is LGHDT and CDR2 YNNKEL (reference sequence). Trimming removed 0 bases at V and 0 bases at J, with 14 bases between. In nucleotides, the CDR3 is TGTGCCAGCAGCCAAGACCATACAGGGACCATGAACACTGAAGCTTTCTTT. It codes for CASSQDHTGTMNTEAFF.